The 30 T cell receptor beta chains listed next were all sequenced from one sample in a study of blood T cell repertoires in COVID-19. TCRdb's copy holds only in-frame clones and misses some; the assay was immunoSEQ multiplex PCR. The profile shows about 42,000 clones, 84% of them singletons. The sequenced sample consisted of peripheral blood. The source is a human donor in a cohort sampled during active COVID-19.

A remark on this clone: This same CDR3 is encoded by further DNA sequences in the sample. The V gene is TRBV20-1, the J gene TRBJ1-2, with D unresolved. This CDR3 is 12 amino acids long. The V gene's germline CDR1 is DFQATT and CDR2 SNEGSKA (reference sequence). Trimming left V 3 bases short and J 2 bases short, with 7 bases between. The CDR3 is CSASRQNYGYTF. CDR3 coding DNA: TGCAGTGCTAGTCGCCAGAACTATGGCTACACCTTC.

V gene TRBV19 combines with J gene TRBJ2-6; possible D gene TRBD1, 7 bases. Trimming took 5 bases from V and 0 from J, leaving 26 bases between them. The CDR3 loop spans 21 amino acids. Germline lookup yields CDR1 LNHDA and CDR2 SQIVND (reference sequence). The CDR3 DNA is TGTGCCAGTAGTGTGAGGACGTGGCGGGACAGCCCCTTCTCTGGGGCCAACGTCCTGACTTTC. This sequence encodes CASSVRTWRDSPFSGANVLTF.

The chain uses TRBV3-1 (or the pseudogene TRBV3-2) and TRBJ1-5; 8 bases match TRBD1. The CDR3 consists of 16 residues. Germline values: CDR1 LGHDT, CDR2 YNNKEL (reference sequence). Trimming took 10 bases from V and 2 from J; bases not matched to a gene: 13. CDR3 sequence: CAKPIRDRGGNQPQHF. The CDR3 region has the DNA TGTGCCAAGCCGATACGTGACAGGGGTGGCAATCAGCCCCAGCATTTT.

The rearrangement joins TRBV23-1 to TRBJ1-3; 11 bases agree with TRBD1. TRBV23-1 counts as an open reading frame of uncertain function. This CDR3 region has 15 residues. J gave up 4 bases and V 1 base, and 0 bases lay outside the gene matches. The DNA for the CDR3 is TGCGCCAGCAGTCAATGGGACAGGGGGGGAAACACCATATATTTT. As protein: CASSQWDRGGNTIYF.

This sequence joins TRBV19 and TRBJ2-6, with 10 positions matching TRBD2. The CDR3 length is 16 residues. CDR1 and CDR2 (germline): LNHDA, SQIVND (reference sequence). V gave up 7 bases and J gave up 0 bases; unmatched junction bases: 3. This CDR3 reads CASTERGGSGANVLTF. The CDR3 region has the DNA TGTGCCAGTACAGAGCGGGGGGGCTCTGGGGCCAACGTCCTGACTTTC.

DNA for the CDR3: TGCGCCAGCAAAAAGCTAGTTGCCCCCGGGGTGACCCGGCACAATGAGCAGTTCTTC. Translated, it gives CASKKLVAPGVTRHNEQFF. V usage is TRBV5-1 and J usage is TRBJ2-1; TRBD2 might be the D (5 bases). V lost 6 bases, J lost 5 bases, and 30 bases lay in between. Germline V gene data show CDR1 as SGHRS and CDR2 as YFSETQ. The CDR3 loop spans 19 amino acids.

The CDR3 spells CASSPQSSGGQNTGELFF. The CDR3 nucleotides read TGTGCCAGCTCACCACAATCTAGCGGGGGGCAGAACACCGGGGAGCTGTTTTTT. The chain is built from TRBV18 and TRBJ2-2; TRBD2 agrees at 11 bases. Germline-derived CDR1 and CDR2 are KGHSH and LQKENI. This CDR3 region has 18 residues. Unmatched junction bases numbered 5, after V lost 1 base and J lost 1 base.

This chain uses TRBV5-1 with TRBJ2-1, with 8 bases lining up with TRBD2. V gave up 2 bases and J gave up 7 bases; unmatched junction bases: 2. Germline V gene sequence: CDR1 SGHRS, CDR2 YFSETQ. CDR3 length equals 13 residues. The CDR3 is CASSLLAANEQFF. CDR3 sequence (DNA): TGCGCCAGCAGCTTACTAGCGGCGAATGAGCAGTTCTTC.

Written as DNA, the CDR3 is TGTGCCAGCAGTACATCCACTGAGCAGTTCTTC. It encodes CASSTSTEQFF. The chain combines TRBV6-2 or TRBV6-3 with TRBJ2-1; D remains unclear. The length of the CDR3 is 11 residues. V was clipped by 5 bases and J by 9 bases, with 8 bases between them. Germline CDR1 and CDR2: MNHEY and SVGEGT.

The rearrangement links TRBV5-6 to TRBJ1-6; D is unclear. Germline CDR1 and CDR2: SGHDT and YYEEEE. The CDR3 contains 16 residues. Trimming shortened V by 0 bases and J by 3 bases, and 10 bases separated the two germline ends. The DNA of the CDR3 is TGTGCCAGCAGCTTGGAACAGCCTAACTATAATTCACCCCTCCACTTT. Translated: CASSLEQPNYNSPLHF. Based on the CDR3 plus reference TRBV5-6 and TRBJ1-6, the full variable domain is DAGVTQSPTHLIKTRGQQVTLRCSPKSGHDTVSWYQQALGQGPQFIFQYYEEEERQRGNFPDRFSGHQFPNYSSELNVNALLLGDSALYLCASSLEQPNYNSPLHFGNGTRLTVT.

The J gene is TRBJ2-3, the V gene TRBV10-3, with TRBD1 identical over 7 bases. The CDR3 has 15 residues. Germline V lookup: CDR1 ENHRY, CDR2 SYGVKD. V gave up 4 bases and J gave up 2 bases; unmatched junction bases: 6. In DNA, the CDR3 is TGTGCCATCAGTGCAACAGGGGTTAACACAGATACGCAGTATTTT. Translation: CAISATGVNTDTQYF.

The J gene is TRBJ1-1, the V gene TRBV10-1; D is unclear. This CDR3 spans 13 amino acids. CDR1 and CDR2 (germline): WNHNN, SYGVQD (reference sequence). V shed 2 bases and J shed 5 bases, with 9 bases lying between them. The CDR3 spells CASSERGWTEAFF. As DNA, the CDR3 is TGCGCCAGCAGTGAGCGGGGTTGGACTGAAGCTTTCTTT.

The V and J genes are TRBV7-2 and TRBJ2-1, with 7 bases identical to TRBD2. CDR3 length: 16 residues. After removal of 5 bases from V and 4 bases from J, the junction contained 11 bases not matched to a gene. CDR1 is SGHTA and CDR2 is FQGNSA in the germline V gene. The CDR3 nucleotides are TGTGCCAGCAGCCCGAGGGCGTCTAGCGGTTACAATGAGCAGTTCTTC. It is translated as CASSPRASSGYNEQFF.

This clone was seen just once. The chain has TRBV4-2 and TRBJ2-2; 10 bases are shared with TRBD2. CDR3 size: 17 residues. Germline trimming cut 4 bases from V and 2 bases from J; bases unmatched to any gene: 7. CDR1 is LGHNA and CDR2 is YNFKEQ in the germline V gene. CDR3 protein: CASSRRTSGDNTGELFF. The CDR3 coding sequence is TGTGCCAGCAGCCGAAGAACTAGCGGGGACAACACCGGGGAGCTGTTTTTT.

The chain has TRBV19 and TRBJ1-5; TRBD1 matches 11 bases. The CDR3 extends over 18 amino acids. Trimming at V came to 5 bases and at J to 6 bases, leaving 15 bases not matched to a gene. CDR1 is LNHDA and CDR2 is SQIVND in the germline V gene (reference sequence). DNA for the CDR3: TGTGCCAGTAGTTCAAGGAGTTCGGGGACAGGGGGAGGTCAGCCCCAGCATTTT. Protein sequence: CASSSRSSGTGGGQPQHF.

The chain recombines TRBV6-1 with TRBJ2-1; a weak D match, TRBD2 (5 bases). In germline, CDR1 is MNHNS, CDR2 SASEGT. V was trimmed by 1 base and J by 4 bases, leaving 8 bases between them. This CDR3 has 14 residues. The DNA for the CDR3 is TGTGCCAGCAGTGAAGTTGCGGGTTACAATGAGCAGTTCTTC. As protein: CASSEVAGYNEQFF.

J is TRBJ2-6 and V is TRBV5-7; the match to TRBD1 covers 9 bases. TRBV5-7 is identified as an open reading frame with a role that is uncertain. V trimming: 0 bases; J trimming: 0 bases; junction bases outside the gene matches: 1. The CDR3 has 17 amino acids. The CDR3, as DNA: TGTGCCAGCAGCTTGGGGACAGGGGACTCTGGGGCCAACGTCCTGACTTTC. Protein: CASSLGTGDSGANVLTF.

The chain employs TRBV9 and TRBJ2-2, with a possible D match to TRBD1 (6 bases). This CDR3 is 15 amino acids long. The V gene lost 3 bases and the J gene lost 0 bases, with 9 bases spanning the gap. The germline CDR1 and CDR2 sequences are SGDLS and YYNGEE. The CDR3 DNA reads TGTGCCAGCAGCGAGGACAGCACGAACACCGGGGAGCTGTTTTTT. This sequence encodes CASSEDSTNTGELFF.

This clone occurred once. This chain joins TRBV6-6 and TRBJ2-2; possible D gene TRBD1, 5 bases. Germline V CDR1 and CDR2: MNHNY, SVGAGI (reference sequence). V gave up 3 bases and J gave up 2 bases, with 10 bases separating them. The CDR3 totals 15 residues. In DNA, the CDR3 is TGTGCCAGCAGTTATTCAAGGGGTAACACCGGGGAGCTGTTTTTT. Residues: CASSYSRGNTGELFF.

V is TRBV14 and J is TRBJ2-3; TRBD1 agrees at 9 bases. CDR3 length equals 16 residues. Losses at the gene ends were 0 bases for V and 3 bases for J; bases not matched to a gene: 4. Germline values: CDR1 SGHDN, CDR2 FVKESK. In DNA form, the CDR3 reads TGTGCCAGCAGCCAAGATTCAGGACAGGGGACAGATACGCAGTATTTT. As protein: CASSQDSGQGTDTQYF. The full variable domain, its missing parts supplied by reference TRBV14 and TRBJ2-3, is EAGVTQFPSHSVIEKGQTVTLRCDPISGHDNLYWYRRVMGKEIKFLLHFVKESKQDESGMPNNRFLAERTGGTYSTLKVQPAELEDSGVYFCASSQDSGQGTDTQYFGPGTRLTVL.

In its sample, this clone was seen once. This sequence joins TRBV11-1 and TRBJ2-1; TRBD2 aligns across 9 bases. Germline V CDR1 and CDR2: SGHAT, FQDESV (reference sequence). The CDR3 is made up of 15 amino acids. V was clipped by 8 bases and J by 8 bases; unmatched bases: 13. The CDR3 spells CASGVRGGEADEQFF. In DNA form, the CDR3 reads TGTGCCAGCGGCGTGCGGGGGGGCGAGGCCGATGAGCAGTTCTTC.

This sequence joins TRBV14 and TRBJ2-1; D not resolved. Germline lookup yields CDR1 SGHDN and CDR2 FVKESK. Deletions cut 0 bases from V and 4 bases from J, with 4 bases between. The CDR3 totals 13 residues. The DNA of the CDR3 is TGTGCCAGCAGCCAAGATCTGTACAATGAGCAGTTCTTC. Its protein is CASSQDLYNEQFF.

The chain carries TRBV30 and TRBJ1-1; the D is unclear. This CDR3 is 20 amino acids long. The ends were cut back, 2 bases at V and 0 bases at J, with 28 bases in the middle. Germline loops: CDR1 GTSNPN, CDR2 SVGIG (reference sequence). The CDR3 reads CAWSRRGEARRNSLNTEAFF. The CDR3 DNA follows: TGTGCCTGGAGTAGGCGGGGAGAGGCCAGGCGAAATTCCTTGAACACTGAAGCTTTCTTT.

The chain links TRBV4-1 to TRBJ1-5, with D hard to call. V was shortened by 4 bases and J by 5 bases, with 18 bases between the two germline ends. Per germline, CDR1 MGHRA and CDR2 YSYEKL. This CDR3 has 16 residues. DNA of the CDR3: TGCGCCAGCAGCCGGACCTCGGGTCGGGAGGATCAGCCCCAGCATTTT. Protein product: CASSRTSGREDQPQHF.

J is TRBJ1-5 and V is TRBV6-4; TRBD1 matches at 7 bases. Germline values: CDR1 MRHNA, CDR2 SNTAGT. The ends lost 2 bases at V and 7 bases at J; junction bases unmatched: 11. The CDR3 has 16 amino acids. The CDR3 bases are TGTGCCAGCAGTGACCTAGGGGGCGCGACGGACCAGCCCCAGCATTTT. This encodes CASSDLGGATDQPQHF.

This rearrangement joins TRBV4-1 to TRBJ2-3; 9 nucleotides align to TRBD1. CDR1 is MGHRA, CDR2 YSYEKL, per germline. This CDR3 is built from 17 residues. Unmatched junction bases numbered 7, after V lost 0 bases and J lost 3 bases. The CDR3 region is CASSQEQDRGGTDTQYF. The DNA for the CDR3 is TGCGCCAGCAGCCAAGAACAGGACAGGGGTGGAACAGATACGCAGTATTTT.

The table lists this clone with a count of one. The chain employs TRBV3-1 (or the pseudogene TRBV3-2) and TRBJ2-3; 8 bases are shared with TRBD1. The CDR3 is 16 amino acids. Trimming at V came to 1 base and at J to 3 bases, leaving 6 bases not matched to a gene. Per the germline V gene, CDR1 is LGHDT and CDR2 is YNNKEL (reference sequence). In DNA form, the CDR3 reads TGTGCCAGCAGCCAAGCAGGACAGGGTTGGACAGATACGCAGTATTTT. Its protein product is CASSQAGQGWTDTQYF.

This clone was counted between two and nine times. The chain couples TRBV2 to TRBJ1-6; D call uncertain. Per the germline V gene, CDR1 is SNHLY and CDR2 is FYNNEI. V was shortened by 8 bases and J by 0 bases, with 26 bases between the two germline ends. The CDR3 spans 20 residues. The CDR3 nucleotides read TGTGCCAGCCAACCGGCCCCACTCACCAAGAGGGACTCCTATAATTCACCCCTCCACTTT. Residues: CASQPAPLTKRDSYNSPLHF.

The chain couples TRBV6-2 or TRBV6-3 to TRBJ1-2; 7 positions match TRBD1. Germline trimming cut 0 bases from V and 2 bases from J; bases unmatched to any gene: 0. Germline CDR1 reads MNHEY; CDR2 reads SVGEGT. The CDR3 contains 14 residues. The CDR3 sequence: CASSYSTGNYGYTF. DNA of the CDR3: TGTGCCAGCAGTTACTCGACAGGGAACTATGGCTACACCTTC.

The chain employs TRBV10-3 and TRBJ2-1, with TRBD2 identical over 15 bases. The junction had 5 bases not matched to a gene; V was cut back by 6 bases and J by 8 bases. The germline gives CDR1 ENHRY, CDR2 SYGVKD. The CDR3 has 15 residues. The CDR3 region is CAIRAGLAGGDEQFF. CDR3 nucleotide sequence: TGTGCCATCAGGGCGGGACTAGCGGGGGGTGATGAGCAGTTCTTC.